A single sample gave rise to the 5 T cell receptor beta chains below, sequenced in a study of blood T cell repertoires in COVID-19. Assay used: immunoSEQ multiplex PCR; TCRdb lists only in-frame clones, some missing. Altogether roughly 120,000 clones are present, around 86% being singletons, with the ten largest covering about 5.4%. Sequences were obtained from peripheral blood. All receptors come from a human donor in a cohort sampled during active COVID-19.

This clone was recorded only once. For the CDR3, the DNA is TGTGCCAGCGGCAGGACAGAGAATGAAAAACTGTTTTTT. Translated: CASGRTENEKLFF. The chain is built from TRBV6-5 and TRBJ1-4; perhaps TRBD1 as D (6 bases). Germline loops: CDR1 MNHEY, CDR2 SVGAGI. The CDR3 runs 13 residues. The V gene lost 8 bases and the J gene lost 5 bases, with 12 bases spanning the gap.

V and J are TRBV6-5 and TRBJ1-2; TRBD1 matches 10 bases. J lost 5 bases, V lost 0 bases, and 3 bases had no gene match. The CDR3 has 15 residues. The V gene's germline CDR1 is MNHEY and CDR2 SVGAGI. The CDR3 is CASSYSGQGVYGYTF. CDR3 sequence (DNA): TGTGCCAGCAGTTACTCCGGACAGGGGGTGTATGGCTACACCTTC.

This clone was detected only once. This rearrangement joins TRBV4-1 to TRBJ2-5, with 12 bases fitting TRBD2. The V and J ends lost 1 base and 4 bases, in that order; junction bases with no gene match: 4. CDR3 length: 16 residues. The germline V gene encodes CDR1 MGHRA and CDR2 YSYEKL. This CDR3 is CASSQGRGLAGETQYF. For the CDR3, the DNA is TGCGCCAGCAGCCAAGGGAGGGGACTAGCGGGAGAGACCCAGTACTTC.

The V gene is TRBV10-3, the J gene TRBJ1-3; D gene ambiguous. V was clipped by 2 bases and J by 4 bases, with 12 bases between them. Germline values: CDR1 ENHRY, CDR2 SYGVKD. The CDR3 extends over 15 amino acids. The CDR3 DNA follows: TGTGCCATCAGTGAGGCGGGAAACTCCGGAAACACCATATATTTT. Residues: CAISEAGNSGNTIYF.

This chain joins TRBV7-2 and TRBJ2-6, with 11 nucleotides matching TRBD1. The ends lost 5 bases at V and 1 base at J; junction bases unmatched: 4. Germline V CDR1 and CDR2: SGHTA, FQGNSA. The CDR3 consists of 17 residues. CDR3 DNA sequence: TGTGCCAGCAGCAGGACAGGGGGCGGATCTGGGGCCAACGTCCTGACTTTC. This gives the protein CASSRTGGGSGANVLTF. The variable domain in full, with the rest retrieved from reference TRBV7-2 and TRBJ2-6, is GAGVSQSPSNKVTEKGKDVELRCDPISGHTALYWYRQSLGQGLEFLIYFQGNSAPDKSGLPSDRFSAERTGGSVSTLTIQRTQQEDSAVYLCASSRTGGGSGANVLTFGAGSRLTVL.